This T cell receptor (beta chain) came from a study of T cells in Graves' hyperthyroidism and ophthalmopathy. About the study: The authors collected peripheral blood at initial diagnosis, before any treatment. Study-wide results and limits: Ophthalmopathy and stable hyperthyroidism were separated by a 13 V-J model. A median approximately 6.8 months before onset, the model predicted ophthalmopathy.

This clonotype was found a few times. The antigen is not known. The source material, RNA transcripts, was used to amplify TCR beta CDR3 regions. The study used the HTBI primer set for a first-round RT-PCR of the TCR CDR3. MiXCR was run by TCRdb on the multiplex PCR reads, yielding one entry per CDR3 protein. The sample holds a few hundred thousand distinct CDR3 sequences, about 20% seen once. Used for diagnoses were clinical symptoms, serum thyroxine and TRAb, thyroid ultrasound and orbital computed tomography. The CDR3 runs to 16 residues. The ends were cut back, 2 bases at V and 0 bases at J, with 12 bases in the middle. In germline, CDR1 is SGHDT, CDR2 YYEEEE.

The rearrangement links TRBV5-6 to TRBJ2-1; a weak D match, TRBD2 (6 bases). The source material was blood. This sequence originates from a woman between 45 and 60 years old with Graves' hyperthyroidism. The DNA for the CDR3 is TGTGCCAGCAGCTTAATATCCGGGAGCTCCTACAATGAGCAGTTCTTC. Translating it yields CASSLISGSSYNEQFF.